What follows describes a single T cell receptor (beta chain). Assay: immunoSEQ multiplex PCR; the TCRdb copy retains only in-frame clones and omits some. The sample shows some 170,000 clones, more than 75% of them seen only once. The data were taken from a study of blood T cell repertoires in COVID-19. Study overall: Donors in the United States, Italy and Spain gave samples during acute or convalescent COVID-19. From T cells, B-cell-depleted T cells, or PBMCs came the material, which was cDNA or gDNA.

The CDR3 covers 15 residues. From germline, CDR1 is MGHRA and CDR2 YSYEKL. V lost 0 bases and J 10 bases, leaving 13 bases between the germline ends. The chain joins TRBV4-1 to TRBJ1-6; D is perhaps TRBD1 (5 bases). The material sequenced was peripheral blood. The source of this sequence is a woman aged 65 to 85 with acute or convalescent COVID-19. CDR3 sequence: CASSQDADSRSPLHF. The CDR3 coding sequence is TGCGCCAGCAGCCAAGATGCAGACAGTCGATCACCCCTCCACTTT.